This T cell receptor (beta chain) was captured by sequencing in a study of cytomegalovirus exposure and HLA in healthy donors. In the PCR, 60 Vbeta and 13 Jbeta primers were used. The assay was immunoSEQ multiplex PCR, and TCRdb's table has in-frame clones only and misses some. The sample shows roughly 100,000 clones, 75% to 90% of them seen only once. The CDR3 length is 13 residues. V was shortened by 4 bases and J by 0 bases, with 6 bases between the two germline ends. Looked up from germline, CDR1 is KGHSH and CDR2 is LQKENI. Material: PBMCs. This chain connects TRBV18 to TRBJ1-1; D unresolved. This clonotype was obtained from a man aged 25-45 years in good health and CMV-seropositive. The DNA of the CDR3 is TGTGCCAGCTCACTACAGATGAACACTGAAGCTTTCTTT. Translated: CASSLQMNTEAFF. The whole variable domain, remainder taken from reference TRBV18 and TRBJ1-1, is NAGVMQNPRHLVRRRGQEARLRCSPMKGHSHVYWYRQLPEEGLKFMVYLQKENIIDESGMPKERFSAEFPKEGPSILRIQQVVRGDSAAYFCASSLQMNTEAFFGQGTRLTVV.